This T cell receptor beta chain was captured in a study of blood T cells in healthy people across ages. The V end lost 7 bases, the J end lost 4 bases, and 19 bases lay between the germline ends. The germline gives CDR1 SGHTA, CDR2 FQGNSA. The CDR3 is 15 amino acids. A second PCR of about 7 to 12 cycles used a sample-barcoded 5' primer and a J-beta primer mix. TCRdb processed the 5' RACE reads anew with MiXCR; each CDR3 protein has one entry. This sample has 950,000 to 1,200,000 distinct CDR3 sequences; more than 30% occur once, and the top ten carry around 13%. Sequencing was carried out using blood. The chain is built from TRBV7-2 and TRBJ1-2; the D gene is possibly TRBD1 (6 bases). This sequence was found in a young man in good health. The CDR3 here is CASIPSLQGFYGYTF. The CDR3 nucleotides are TGTGCCAGCATCCCCTCGTTACAGGGTTTCTATGGCTACACCTTC.